The next 19 T cell receptor beta chains were all read from a single sample in a study of cytomegalovirus exposure and HLA in healthy donors (dated by TCRdb to 2016 to 2017). Library creation used the immunoSEQ multiplex PCR assay. For the multiplex PCR, a mixture combining 60 forward primers for TCR Vbeta segments and 13 reverse primers for TCR Jbeta segments was used. Drawn from immuneACCESS, this table holds only the in-frame rearrangements with V and J called that TCRdb kept. Clones are partly lost; checked studies trace under half to an unresolved V gene and leave the rest unexplained. The sample table records 80,000 to 90,000 clones; more than 60% of these occur just once. Of the sample, around 3% falls within the top ten clones. Sequencing was done on a sample of PBMCs. The receptor set was obtained from a man aged 25-40 years in good health and CMV-seronegative.

The chain uses TRBV4-3 and TRBJ1-2; possibly TRBD1 for D (5 bases). This CDR3 comprises 14 residues. V lost 0 bases to trimming and J lost 4 bases, with 9 bases between them. CDR1 is LGHNA, CDR2 YSLEER, per germline. Here the CDR3 DNA reads TGCGCCAGCAGCCAAGATCTGGGGGGCTATGGCTACACCTTC. Translating gives CASSQDLGGYGYTF.

The rearrangement uses TRBV7-3 and TRBJ1-1; D is perhaps TRBD1 (6 bases). V lost 8 bases and J lost 0, with 19 bases in between. CDR3 length equals 16 residues. Germline CDR1 is SGHTA and CDR2 is FQGTGA. The CDR3 bases are TGTGCCAGCGAAGGGGGAGTGGGGCTTATGAACACTGAAGCTTTCTTT. It encodes CASEGGVGLMNTEAFF.

Regarding this clone: This sample also contains other DNA sequences that code for the same CDR3. The chain joins TRBV28 to TRBJ2-7; the D gene is possibly TRBD1 (7 bases). V was shortened by 11 bases and J by 3 bases, with 20 bases between the two germline ends. From germline, CDR1 is MDHEN and CDR2 SYDVKM. This CDR3 has 14 amino acids. This chain's CDR3 is CAVVGRGEIYEQYF. The CDR3 bases are TGTGCCGTTGTGGGCAGGGGGGAAATCTACGAGCAGTACTTC.

The chain links TRBV5-6 to TRBJ2-3, with D maybe TRBD2 (6 bases). This CDR3 contains 15 residues. CDR1 is SGHDT, CDR2 YYEEEE, per germline. Trimming took off 4 bases at V and 4 bases at J, with 16 bases between the two ends. The CDR3 protein is CASSPGTLAPDTQYF. DNA of the CDR3: TGTGCCAGCAGCCCGGGGACTTTAGCGCCAGATACGCAGTATTTT.

This clone came up once. The rearrangement links TRBV5-1 to TRBJ2-5; 7 bases are shared with TRBD1. With V trimmed by 4 bases and J by 5 bases, 5 bases remained unmatched. Looked up from germline, CDR1 is SGHRS and CDR2 is YFSETQ. The CDR3 sequence is 13 residues long. The CDR3 region is CASSTTGLETQYF. The CDR3 DNA follows: TGCGCCAGCAGCACGACAGGGTTGGAGACCCAGTACTTC.

The chain combines TRBV1 with TRBJ1-4; TRBD1 is the table's D call, not checked against the DNA. TRBV1 is a pseudogene locus. The CDR3 has 16 residues. The CDR3 spells CTSSQETGQGPVKLFF. CDR3 coding DNA: TGCACCAGCAGCCAAGAAACGGGACAGGGGCCGGTAAAACTGTTTTTT.

This rearrangement joins TRBV14 to TRBJ2-7; D may be TRBD1 (5 bases). V was clipped by 5 bases and J by 4 bases, with 21 bases between them. Germline CDR1 reads SGHDN; CDR2 reads FVKESK. The CDR3 consists of 16 residues. As DNA, the CDR3 is TGTGCCAGCAGCGTCCGAATCAGGGCCCCCTCTTACGAGCAGTACTTC. Its translation: CASSVRIRAPSYEQYF.

This chain joins TRBV5-6 and TRBJ1-1, with D possibly being TRBD1 (6 bases). Trimming left V 4 bases short and J 3 bases short, with 16 bases between. Germline V gene lookup returns CDR1 SGHDT and CDR2 YYEEEE. The CDR3 sequence is 15 residues long. The CDR3 nucleotides read TGTGCCAGCAGCCTTCCACAGGGCATGGACACTGAAGCTTTCTTT. Amino acid sequence: CASSLPQGMDTEAFF.

The rearrangement uses TRBV27 and TRBJ1-2, with a possible D match to TRBD1 (6 bases). Per germline, CDR1 MNHEY and CDR2 SMNVEV (reference sequence). The V gene lost 3 bases and the J gene lost 2 bases, with 13 bases spanning the gap. The CDR3 sequence is 15 residues long. The CDR3 DNA is TGTGCCAGCAGTTTCCGGCGCCAGGGGAACTATGGCTACACCTTC. This encodes CASSFRRQGNYGYTF.

V is TRBV9 and J is TRBJ2-5, with 7 bases that match TRBD1. The CDR3 runs 15 residues. Germline-derived CDR1 and CDR2 are SGDLS and YYNGEE. The ends lost 1 base at V and 5 bases at J; junction bases unmatched: 8. CDR3 bases: TGTGCCAGCAGCGTAACCACAGGGGATTCGGAGACCCAGTACTTC. Translation gives CASSVTTGDSETQYF.

The rearrangement links TRBV27 to TRBJ1-6; no firm D call. Germline loops: CDR1 MNHEY, CDR2 SMNVEV (reference sequence). The CDR3 is made up of 14 amino acids. V lost 5 bases, J lost 5 bases, and 10 bases lay in between. CDR3 in amino acids: CASSLAGNNSPLHF. DNA for the CDR3: TGTGCCAGCAGTCTAGCAGGAAATAATTCACCCCTCCACTTT.

V and J are TRBV19 and TRBJ1-5; 8 positions agree with TRBD1. Per germline, CDR1 LNHDA and CDR2 SQIVND (reference sequence). With V trimmed by 6 bases and J by 1 base, 8 bases remained unmatched. The CDR3 has 16 residues. Written as DNA, the CDR3 is TGTGCCAGTAGCCAGACAGGGGTGAACAGCAATCAGCCCCAGCATTTT. Its translation is CASSQTGVNSNQPQHF.

The chain carries TRBV10-2 and TRBJ2-1, with D possibly being TRBD2 (6 bases). V lost 6 bases, J lost 0 bases, and 15 bases lay in between. The germline CDR1 and CDR2 sequences are WSHSY and SAAADI. The CDR3 spans 16 residues. This chain's CDR3 is CASSDPGSFSYNEQFF. In DNA form, the CDR3 reads TGCGCCAGCAGCGACCCCGGGAGCTTCTCCTACAATGAGCAGTTCTTC.

The sample holds one count of this clone. The rearrangement joins TRBV29-1 to TRBJ1-2; TRBD1 aligns across 8 bases. The CDR3 length is 17 residues. V gave up 4 bases and J gave up 2 bases; unmatched junction bases: 15. Per germline, CDR1 SQVTM and CDR2 ANQGSEA. In nucleotides, the CDR3 is TGCAGCGTTGGGGGGTATGGTACGCGACAGGGGAACTATGGCTACACCTTC. Protein: CSVGGYGTRQGNYGYTF.

This clone occurred a few times. This rearrangement joins TRBV10-1 to TRBJ2-3; 9 positions agree with TRBD1. CDR3 length equals 14 residues. Looked up from germline, CDR1 is WNHNN and CDR2 is SYGVQD (reference sequence). Losses at the gene ends were 4 bases for V and 8 bases for J; bases not matched to a gene: 7. The CDR3, as DNA: TGCGCCAGCAGTGGGGGACAGGGAGGTACTACGCAGTATTTT. This sequence encodes CASSGGQGGTTQYF.

The rearrangement links TRBV27 to TRBJ1-2; no definite D call. V was clipped by 8 bases and J by 4 bases, with 23 bases between them. This CDR3 has 16 residues. CDR1 is MNHEY and CDR2 is SMNVEV in the germline V gene (reference sequence). CDR3 sequence: CASRQSLIGLGYGYTF. In nucleotides, the CDR3 is TGTGCCAGCCGACAATCCTTAATCGGACTTGGCTATGGCTACACCTTC.

The rearrangement links TRBV9 to TRBJ1-4, with D hard to call. CDR3 length: 16 amino acids. The V gene lost 3 bases and the J gene lost 4 bases, with 16 bases spanning the gap. Germline loops: CDR1 SGDLS, CDR2 YYNGEE. In DNA, the CDR3 is TGTGCCAGCAGCGCCTACCCCGGGAACAATAATGAAAAACTGTTTTTT. Translated: CASSAYPGNNNEKLFF.

This chain joins TRBV10-3 and TRBJ1-4; perhaps TRBD1 as D (5 bases). The germline V and J ends were trimmed by 3 bases and 6 bases, with 8 bases remaining between them. Germline CDR1 reads ENHRY; CDR2 reads SYGVKD. The CDR3 has 13 amino acids. The CDR3 DNA reads TGTGCCATCAGTGATCGGGGGTATGAAAAACTGTTTTTT. This codes for CAISDRGYEKLFF.

V usage is TRBV19 and J usage is TRBJ2-5; D perhaps matches TRBD1 (6 bases). Trimming left V 5 bases short and J 2 bases short, with 12 bases between. The V gene's germline CDR1 is LNHDA and CDR2 SQIVND (reference sequence). The CDR3 totals 14 residues. The CDR3 here is CASSQQGYQETQYF. CDR3 in DNA: TGTGCCAGTAGTCAACAGGGTTATCAAGAGACCCAGTACTTC.